The source of this TCR beta chain is a study of blood T cell repertoires in COVID-19. Study at large: Italy, Spain and the United States were the sources of the convalescent and acute COVID-19 samples.

The cohort comprised adults aged 18 to 89 years residing in around 25 US areas. Grouping used clinical history reported by participants in a survey and questionnaire. Per the authors' pipeline: Reference gene primers were amplified, and this amplification served to estimate nucleated cell counts. Some clones are missing from TCRdb's copy, which holds only in-frame ones; the method was immunoSEQ multiplex PCR. V and J calls and clone size are copied from that table; D and trimming were computed from the DNA. The table has a few hundred thousand clones, around 85% seen once. CDR1 KGHDR and CDR2 SFDVKD come from the germline V gene. This CDR3 has 15 residues. V dropped 2 bases and J dropped 2 bases, with 11 bases sitting between them.

This sequence originates from a man aged 25-45 years who had recovered from COVID-19. The sequencing input was PBMCs or T cells enriched from blood (not recorded which). V and J are TRBV24-1 and TRBJ1-2, with D hard to call. CDR3 residues: CATSDSRAGNYGYTF. As DNA, the CDR3 is TGTGCCACCAGTGATTCCCGAGCCGGGAACTATGGCTACACCTTC.